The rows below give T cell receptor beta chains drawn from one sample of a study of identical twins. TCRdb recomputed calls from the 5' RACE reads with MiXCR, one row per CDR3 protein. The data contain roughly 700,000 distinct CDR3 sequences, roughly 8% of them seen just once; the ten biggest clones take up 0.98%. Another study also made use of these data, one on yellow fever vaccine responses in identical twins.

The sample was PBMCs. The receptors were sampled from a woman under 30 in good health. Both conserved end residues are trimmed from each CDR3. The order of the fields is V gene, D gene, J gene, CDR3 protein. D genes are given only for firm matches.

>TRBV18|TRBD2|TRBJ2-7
ASSGLAHAYEQY
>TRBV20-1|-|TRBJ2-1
SARDPEGPYNEQF
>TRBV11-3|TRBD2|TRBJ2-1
ASSSLAGINEQF
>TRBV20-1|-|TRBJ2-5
SALPAGETQY
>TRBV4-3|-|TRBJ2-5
ASSQDASYQETQY
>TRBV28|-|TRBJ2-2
ASSQIRGRPNTGELF
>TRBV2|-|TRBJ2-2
ASSEDSPNTGELF
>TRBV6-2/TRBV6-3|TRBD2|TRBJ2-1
ASKSSGTYNEQF
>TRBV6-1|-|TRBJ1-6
ASRKMGNSPLH
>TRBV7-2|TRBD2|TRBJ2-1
ASSLAQTSGPF
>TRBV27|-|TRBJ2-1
ASSTTSGPKF
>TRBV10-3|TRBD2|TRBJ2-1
AISEAGGPNEQF
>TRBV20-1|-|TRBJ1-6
SAGDNSPLH
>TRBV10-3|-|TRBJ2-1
AISARDSVNEQF
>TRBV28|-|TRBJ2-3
ASSLVQGRDTQY
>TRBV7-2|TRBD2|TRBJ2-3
ASSLAESGGAVDTQY
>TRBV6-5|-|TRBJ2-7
ASSYRRTYEQY
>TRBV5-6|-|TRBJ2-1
ASSLFRVPYNEQF
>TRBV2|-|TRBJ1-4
ASSQTGFEEKLF
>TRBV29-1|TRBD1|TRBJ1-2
SVRGQNYGYT
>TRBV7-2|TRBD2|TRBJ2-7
ASSFATSGNYEQY
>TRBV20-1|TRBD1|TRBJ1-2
SARDYRGQGYGYT
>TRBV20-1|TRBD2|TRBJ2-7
SARLTSGTSYEQY
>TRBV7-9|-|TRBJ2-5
ASSIRSRRTQETQY
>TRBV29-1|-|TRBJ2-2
GVESTFGELF
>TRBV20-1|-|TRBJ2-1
SARDLRHSYNEQF
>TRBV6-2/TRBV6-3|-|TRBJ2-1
ASSPPGERFRNEQF
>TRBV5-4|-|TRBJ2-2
ASSLVTNTGELF
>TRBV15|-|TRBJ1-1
ATSSNGPNTEAF
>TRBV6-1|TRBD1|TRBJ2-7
ASSNLHQGALSEQY
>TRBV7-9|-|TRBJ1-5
ASSLIGQPQH
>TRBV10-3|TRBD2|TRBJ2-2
AISESRGRGTGELF
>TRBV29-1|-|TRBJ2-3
SVEWGTDTQY
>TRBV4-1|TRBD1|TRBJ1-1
ASSGRQGVNTEAF
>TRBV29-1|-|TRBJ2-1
SVEDPIPEQF
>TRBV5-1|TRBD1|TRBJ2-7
ASSLAGTGVLYEQY
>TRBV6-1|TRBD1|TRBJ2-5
ASRPTLLDRGYRETQY
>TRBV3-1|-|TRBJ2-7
ASSQVLSVLGEQY
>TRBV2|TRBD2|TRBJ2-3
ASKTTSGLSTDTQY
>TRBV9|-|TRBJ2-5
ASSVGPGEEETQY
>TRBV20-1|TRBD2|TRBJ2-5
SARRLAGGPALETQY
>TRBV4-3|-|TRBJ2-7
ASSQAVGREQY
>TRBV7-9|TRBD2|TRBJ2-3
ASSLGLAEGTDTQY
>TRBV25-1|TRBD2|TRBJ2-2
ASTWTSGSVTGELF
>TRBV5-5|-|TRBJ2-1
ASSPGALYNEQF
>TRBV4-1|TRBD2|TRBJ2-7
ASSQLSGRRGYEQY
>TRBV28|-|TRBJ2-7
ASRWTASYEQY
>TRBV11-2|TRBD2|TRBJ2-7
ASSLASGPYEQY